The source of this T cell receptor beta chain is a study of technical replicates of blood from a few donors. V was clipped by 1 base and J by 6 bases; unmatched bases: 3. Germline V lookup: CDR1 SGHNT, CDR2 YENEEA. This CDR3 region has 13 residues. Produced via immunoSEQ multiplex PCR; TCRdb's table is partial and in-frame only. The sample consists of approximately 99,000 clones, about 96% of them appearing once. Sequenced input: T cells isolated from PBMCs. This clonotype originated in a human donor in good health. V usage is TRBV11-3 and J usage is TRBJ2-7; 7 nucleotides agree with TRBD1. The CDR3 DNA follows: TGTGCCAGCAGCTTAGGGGGGACAGCCGAGCAGTACTTC. Amino acids: CASSLGGTAEQYF.